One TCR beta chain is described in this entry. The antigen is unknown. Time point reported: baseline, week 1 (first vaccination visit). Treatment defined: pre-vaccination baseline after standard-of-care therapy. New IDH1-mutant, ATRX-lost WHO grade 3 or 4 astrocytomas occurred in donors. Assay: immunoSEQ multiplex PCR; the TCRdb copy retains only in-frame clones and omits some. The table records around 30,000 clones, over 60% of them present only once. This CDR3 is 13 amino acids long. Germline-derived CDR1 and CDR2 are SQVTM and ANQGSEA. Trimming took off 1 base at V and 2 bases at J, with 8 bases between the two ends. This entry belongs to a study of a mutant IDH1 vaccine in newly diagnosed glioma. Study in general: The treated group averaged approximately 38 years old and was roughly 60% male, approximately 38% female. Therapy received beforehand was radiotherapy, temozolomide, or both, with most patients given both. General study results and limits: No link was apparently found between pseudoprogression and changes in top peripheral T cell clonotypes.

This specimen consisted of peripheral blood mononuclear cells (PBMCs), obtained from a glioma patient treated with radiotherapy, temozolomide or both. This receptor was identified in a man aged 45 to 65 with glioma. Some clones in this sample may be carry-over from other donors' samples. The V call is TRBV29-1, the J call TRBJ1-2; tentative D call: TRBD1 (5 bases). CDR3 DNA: TGCAGCGTTGAAGTCGGGGGGAACTATGGCTACACCTTC. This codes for CSVEVGGNYGYTF.